This TCR beta chain originates from a study of STAT5B mutations in CD4+ large granular lymphocyte leukemia (dated 2022 in TCRdb). General notes on the study: Among healthy controls, the CDR3 'QG' motif was associated with a particular HLA allele. TCRbeta repertoires of CD4+ T-cell large granular lymphocyte leukemia patients were compared with those of healthy blood donors. Flow cytometry on FACSCanto II or FACSVerse showed that the purified fractions were more than 95% pure among lymphocytes.

Buffy coats from 37 blood donors, supplied by the Finnish Red Cross blood service, were used as healthy controls. All TCR-sequenced material derived from peripheral blood: patient blood samples and healthy donor buffy coats. Ficoll-Hypaque gradient centrifugation was used to isolate peripheral blood mononuclear cells. CD4+ cells were purified magnetically from the buffy coats of healthy controls. Genomic DNA was extracted with the Gentra Puregene Cell and Tissue kit and quantified on a Qubit 2.0 fluorometer. In the germline V gene, CDR1 corresponds to SQVTM and CDR2 to ANQGSEA. Counted from cysteine to phenylalanine, this CDR3 has 13 amino acids. CDR3 DNA is the only sequence kept; it has 39 bases, read in frame from the first base. Between the V and J ends, shortened by 4 bases and 4 bases respectively, the junction contains 13 bases. Study-wide findings and limitations: Greater clonality appeared to be present in CD4-sorted patient repertoires than in healthy CD4+ repertoires, and the difference was retained after the putative leukemic clones were removed. The data were not HLA-matched, and the higher clonality in CD4+ T-LGLL than in CD8+ T-LGLL could be due to the relatively small sample size. TRBV06-family usage was enriched among the top patient clones (8/27) compared with healthy controls (2/35). Each patient's main leukemic clonotypes were private, but roughly 25% of these clonotypes showed up at low frequency in the non-leukemic repertoires of other patients.

The immunoSEQ assay at survey resolution was used to sequence TCRbeta rearrangements from genomic DNA. Turning to the authors' computational methods: In the TCR sequencing data, the lowest productive clonotype frequency that could be detected was 2.59 x 10-5. Only productive TCRbeta rearrangements, meaning sequences that were complete and in-frame, were kept for the analyses. Simpson clonality, calculated in the immunoSEQ Analyzer version 3.0, was used as the measure of sample clonality. Clones were binned by frequency as very rare, small, medium, large (1-20%) or hyperexpanded (>20%). Generation probabilities were estimated with OLGA 1.2.3, V-gene circos plots were generated with VDJtools, specificities were searched for in VDJdb, and CDR3 motifs were identified with GLIPH. Entries here come from immuneACCESS through TCRdb and include only in-frame sequences with V and J called. Some clones fail to appear in such tables; in the studies checked, an unresolved V gene covers under half of the shortfall, and the cause of the remainder is unknown. The V and J calls and the clone size are those of that table, but D and trimming were determined from the DNA. This sample has some 41,000 clones in its table, and roughly four fifths of those were observed once. The ten largest make up 3.6% of the sample.

This clone was observed a few times. Which antigen it targets is not known. No base-level quality is on record; no much larger clone is a single base apart. The chain couples TRBV29-1 to TRBJ1-2; the D region possibly corresponds to TRBD1 (5 bases align). Sequenced material: CD4+ T cells from blood buffy coats. The TCR originated in a human donor in good health. The DNA reads as follows: TGCAGCGTTGCCTCGAGTACAGGCTATGGCTACACCTTC. It translates to CSVASSTGYGYTF.